Presented here are 27 T cell receptor beta chains from one specimen sequenced in a study of T cell responses to AZD1222 COVID-19 vaccine. Using immunoSEQ multiplex PCR, the repertoire was profiled, and TCRdb retains in-frame clones only, with some absent. The sample holds roughly 120,000 clones, 88% seen once. Sequenced here: peripheral blood, sampled on day 0 of AZD1222 vaccination. These receptors all stem from an adult in good health.

The chain carries TRBV3-1 (or the pseudogene TRBV3-2) and TRBJ1-1; D gene uncertain. V was shortened by 2 bases and J by 5 bases, with 6 bases between the two germline ends. Germline CDR1 is LGHDT and CDR2 is YNNKEL (reference sequence). The CDR3 length is 12 residues. CDR3 coding DNA: TGTGCCAGCAGCCAAACGGGTACTGAAGCTTTCTTT. Its translation: CASSQTGTEAFF.

This clone came up a few times. At one boundary the junction diverges from the germline segment, which might be a read error. The chain is built from TRBV6-2 or TRBV6-3 and TRBJ2-2; TRBD2 is a possible D gene (6 bases). CDR1 is MNHEY and CDR2 is SVGEGT in the germline V gene. CDR3 length equals 15 residues. Here the CDR3 reads CASSPRDWNSGELFF. CDR3 in DNA: TGTGCCAGCAGTCCCCGGGACTGGAACAGCGGGGAGCTGTTTTTT.

The chain recombines TRBV19 with TRBJ1-6; perhaps TRBD1 as D (6 bases). Germline V CDR1 and CDR2: LNHDA, SQIVND (reference sequence). This CDR3 has 16 residues. V lost 5 bases and J lost 7, with 18 bases in between. The CDR3 DNA reads as TGTGCCAGTAGTTCAATGGACAGCTCATCCAATTCACCCCTCCACTTT. It translates to CASSSMDSSSNSPLHF.

CDR3: CASSLIVGGTGGMNTEAFF. The CDR3 bases are TGCGCCAGCAGCTTGATCGTTGGAGGGACAGGGGGCATGAACACTGAAGCTTTCTTT. This chain connects TRBV5-1 to TRBJ1-1; 12 bases are a match to TRBD1. Germline V gives CDR1 SGHRS, CDR2 YFSETQ. The ends lost 1 base at V and 0 bases at J; junction bases unmatched: 10. The CDR3 loop spans 19 amino acids.

This clone was seen once. The CDR3 nucleotides read TGTGCCAGTAAACAGGGTGGGAACACTGAAGCTTTCTTT. Translating gives CASKQGGNTEAFF. The chain combines TRBV19 with TRBJ1-1; TRBD1 is a possible D gene (6 bases). V was shortened by 7 bases and J by 1 base, with 10 bases between the two germline ends. The CDR3 sequence is 13 residues long. The V gene's germline CDR1 is LNHDA and CDR2 SQIVND (reference sequence).

The rearrangement links TRBV7-2 to TRBJ2-1; TRBD2 matches 7 bases. The germline gives CDR1 SGHTA, CDR2 FQGNSA. The ends lost 2 bases at V and 5 bases at J; junction bases unmatched: 6. This CDR3 region has 15 residues. The CDR3 DNA reads TGTGCCAGCAGCTTATTGGGGGGGATCCACAATGAGCAGTTCTTC. This codes for CASSLLGGIHNEQFF.

V gene TRBV7-6 combines with J gene TRBJ2-3; weak D call: TRBD2 (6 bases). Germline V CDR1 and CDR2: SGHVS, FNYEAQ. Deletions cut 0 bases from V and 4 bases from J, with 8 bases between. The CDR3 has 14 amino acids. Written as DNA, the CDR3 is TGTGCCAGCAGCTTAGCCGGGGGTGCAGATACGCAGTATTTT. Encoded protein: CASSLAGGADTQYF.

The J gene is TRBJ1-3, the V gene TRBV6-5; tentative D call: TRBD1 (6 bases). Trimming removed 6 bases at V and 4 bases at J, with 16 bases between. Germline lookup yields CDR1 MNHEY and CDR2 SVGAGI. This CDR3 has 15 amino acids. CDR3 DNA: TGTGCCAGCAGACCCCCAGGGGCGAAAGGAAACACCATATATTTT. Translation gives CASRPPGAKGNTIYF.

The rearrangement joins TRBV12-5 to TRBJ1-2, with D perhaps matching TRBD1 (5 bases). The CDR3 consists of 15 residues. CDR1 LGHNT and CDR2 FRNRAP come from the germline V gene. Trimming stripped 1 base from V and 7 bases from J, with 16 bases between. DNA of the CDR3: TGTGCTAGTGGTTTGGATCTGGGGGGAGTTGGTGGCTACACCTTC. Amino acid sequence: CASGLDLGGVGGYTF.

V usage is TRBV18 and J usage is TRBJ1-1; D possibly corresponds to TRBD1 (6 bases). Between the trimmed V and J ends, which lost 5 bases and 4 bases, there was a span of 17 bases. There are 15 residues in the CDR3. Germline CDR1 and CDR2: KGHSH and LQKENI. The CDR3 DNA sequence: TGTGCCAGCTCATTACAGGGTCGCGGGGGCACTGAAGCTTTCTTT. It translates to CASSLQGRGGTEAFF.

The chain recombines TRBV7-2 with TRBJ2-7, with D possibly TRBD1 on 6 matching bases. The ends were cut back, 2 bases at V and 1 base at J, with 15 bases in the middle. The CDR3 runs to 16 residues. Germline V lookup: CDR1 SGHTA, CDR2 FQGNSA. The CDR3 sequence: CASSLKVGAGSYEQYF. The CDR3 DNA reads as TGTGCCAGCAGCTTAAAAGTGGGGGCTGGGTCCTACGAGCAGTACTTC. The full variable domain, completed using reference TRBV7-2 and TRBJ2-7, is GAGVSQSPSNKVTEKGKDVELRCDPISGHTALYWYRQSLGQGLEFLIYFQGNSAPDKSGLPSDRFSAERTGGSVSTLTIQRTQQEDSAVYLCASSLKVGAGSYEQYFGPGTRLTVT.

The chain links TRBV5-1 to TRBJ2-6; D possibly corresponds to TRBD1 (6 bases). The CDR3 runs 18 residues. CDR1 and CDR2 (germline): SGHRS, YFSETQ. Trimming cost V 1 base and J 1 base, with 15 bases left between them. Here the CDR3 reads CASSLLGQSLSGANVLTF. CDR3 DNA: TGCGCCAGCAGCTTGTTAGGACAGTCACTTTCTGGGGCCAACGTCCTGACTTTC.

Remarks on this clone: This sample includes further DNA sequences coding for the same CDR3. DNA of the CDR3: TGTGCCAGTAAGGGACAATTGAACACTGAAGCTTTCTTT. It codes for CASKGQLNTEAFF. The chain combines TRBV19 with TRBJ1-1, with D tentatively TRBD1 (6 bases). The germline V gene encodes CDR1 LNHDA and CDR2 SQIVND (reference sequence). The CDR3 loop spans 13 amino acids. The ends were cut back, 7 bases at V and 0 bases at J, with 9 bases in the middle.

The chain recombines TRBV18 with TRBJ1-1, with D tentatively TRBD1 (5 bases). CDR1 is KGHSH, CDR2 LQKENI, per germline. This CDR3 comprises 17 residues. V was shortened by 3 bases and J by 1 base, with 18 bases between the two germline ends. The CDR3, as DNA: TGTGCCAGCTCACCGATGGACTGGACACTATCGAACACTGAAGCTTTCTTT. Protein: CASSPMDWTLSNTEAFF.

This chain joins TRBV19 and TRBJ2-6, with D possibly matching TRBD1 (6 bases). The CDR3 consists of 17 residues. Trimming took off 6 bases at V and 0 bases at J, with 15 bases between the two ends. Germline loops: CDR1 LNHDA, CDR2 SQIVND (reference sequence). The CDR3 sequence: CASRHAGALSGANVLTF. CDR3 coding DNA: TGTGCCAGTAGACATGCAGGGGCTCTCTCTGGGGCCAACGTCCTGACTTTC.

The chain joins TRBV19 to TRBJ1-2; 7 bases fit TRBD1. V lost 3 bases and J lost 0; bases outside the gene matches: 7. This CDR3 spans 16 amino acids. Germline V lookup: CDR1 LNHDA, CDR2 SQIVND (reference sequence). The DNA for the CDR3 is TGTGCCAGTAGTATTTCGCGACAGGGAGCTAACTATGGCTACACCTTC. Amino acid sequence: CASSISRQGANYGYTF.

The gene calls are TRBV16 and TRBJ1-5; no definite D call. CDR1 and CDR2 from the germline V gene are KGHSY and FQNENV. Trimming stripped 1 base from V and 7 bases from J, with 8 bases between. The CDR3 covers 13 residues. The CDR3 DNA reads as TGTGCCAGCAGCCAATTCGGGATCCAGCCCCAGCATTTT. This translates into CASSQFGIQPQHF.

The table lists this clone with a count of one. CDR3 bases: TGTGCCAGCAGTGAAAGGATAATATTGGGACAGGGGAACACTGAAGCTTTCTTT. This translates into CASSERIILGQGNTEAFF. The J gene is TRBJ1-1, the V gene TRBV6-1, with 9 nucleotides matching TRBD1. Germline CDR1 MNHNS, CDR2 SASEGT. The V gene end was trimmed by 2 bases and the J gene end by 1 base; junction bases not matched to a gene: 11. This CDR3 has 18 residues.

The chain uses TRBV9 and TRBJ2-1; D is undetermined. Germline lookup yields CDR1 SGDLS and CDR2 YYNGEE. This CDR3 is built from 14 residues. V was shortened by 3 bases and J by 0 bases, with 7 bases between the two germline ends. CDR3 in amino acids: CASSERSSYNEQFF. As DNA, the CDR3 is TGTGCCAGCAGCGAGAGGAGCTCCTACAATGAGCAGTTCTTC.

J is TRBJ1-5 and V is TRBV27; no definite D call. This CDR3 contains 14 residues. Germline CDR1 MNHEY, CDR2 SMNVEV (reference sequence). V was trimmed by 6 bases and J by 6 bases, leaving 15 bases between them. The CDR3 spells CASSASDQSQPQHF. CDR3 DNA sequence: TGTGCCAGCAGCGCGAGTGATCAAAGTCAGCCCCAGCATTTT.

This chain joins TRBV11-2 and TRBJ1-6, with a tentative D call TRBD1 (5 bases). Trimming removed 5 bases at V and 9 bases at J, with 14 bases between. The CDR3 length is 14 residues. Per the germline V gene, CDR1 is SGHAT and CDR2 is FQNNGV. The CDR3 spells CASSPGDWGSPLHF. The CDR3 DNA reads as TGTGCCAGCAGCCCGGGGGATTGGGGTTCACCCCTCCACTTT.

J is TRBJ2-7 and V is TRBV3-1 (or the pseudogene TRBV3-2); TRBD1 matches 9 bases. V lost 2 bases, J lost 4 bases, and 6 bases stayed unmatched. Per the germline V gene, CDR1 is LGHDT and CDR2 is YNNKEL (reference sequence). The CDR3 is 15 amino acids. The DNA for the CDR3 is TGTGCCAGCAGCCAAACCGGGACAGGGATTTACGAGCAGTACTTC. It is translated as CASSQTGTGIYEQYF.

The chain combines TRBV7-2 with TRBJ2-6; no reliable D call. The CDR3 contains 13 residues. V lost 6 bases, J lost 0 bases, and 3 bases lay in between. Germline V gene lookup returns CDR1 SGHTA and CDR2 FQGNSA. CDR3 in amino acids: CASRDSGANVLTF. As DNA, the CDR3 is TGTGCCAGCAGGGACTCTGGGGCCAACGTCCTGACTTTC.

The gene calls are TRBV5-1 and TRBJ1-6; D unclear. CDR3 length: 15 amino acids. In germline, CDR1 is SGHRS, CDR2 YFSETQ. V lost 0 bases to trimming and J lost 3 bases, with 7 bases between them. The CDR3 sequence is CASSLEGLYNSPLHF. The CDR3 bases are TGCGCCAGCAGCTTGGAAGGACTCTATAATTCACCCCTCCACTTT.

V usage is TRBV5-8 and J usage is TRBJ2-1; the D gene is possibly TRBD1 (6 bases). Germline CDR1 reads SGHTS; CDR2 reads YDEGEE. There are 14 residues in the CDR3. Between the trimmed V and J ends, which lost 4 bases and 4 bases, there was a span of 12 bases. CDR3: CASSPGHLYNEQFF. In nucleotides, the CDR3 is TGTGCCAGCAGCCCGGGACACTTATACAATGAGCAGTTCTTC.

The gene calls are TRBV2 and TRBJ2-2; D perhaps matches TRBD2 (5 bases). The V end lost 7 bases, the J end lost 4 bases, and 10 bases lay between the germline ends. Germline V gene data show CDR1 as SNHLY and CDR2 as FYNNEI. This CDR3 has 13 residues. CDR3 sequence (DNA): TGTGCCAGCAACGGTCGGGGCACCGGGGAGCTGTTTTTT. Protein product: CASNGRGTGELFF.

V gene TRBV4-3 combines with J gene TRBJ2-7; D remains ambiguous. Germline-derived CDR1 and CDR2 are LGHNA and YSLEER. Trimming pared 4 bases from V and 4 bases from J, leaving 11 bases between. The CDR3 has 13 residues. The CDR3 protein is CASSPLDGYEQYF. CDR3 bases: TGCGCCAGCAGCCCCCTGGACGGATACGAGCAGTACTTC.